This TCR beta chain was recorded in a study of T cells expressing NK-cell markers. TCRdb re-called the 5' RACE reads and shows each CDR3 protein once, DNA omitted. Reported are 250,000 to 300,000 distinct CDR3 sequences; the ten largest clones contain 0.39%. Comments on this clonotype: As yet, its antigen is unknown.

Germline values: CDR1 DFQATT, CDR2 SNEGSKA (reference sequence). This CDR3 comprises 12 residues. Points from the study as a whole: The study found these clonotypes also leading the CD3+CD56-NKG2C+ fraction in a few donors.

The chain has TRBV20-1 and TRBJ2-1; TCRdb reports TRBD1, a call that lacks DNA to check it against. This sequence was found in a man aged 18 to 35 in good health. What was sequenced was blood T cells: a sorted CD56 or NKG2C T cell subset, CD4+ or CD8+ T cells, or bulk PBMC T cells (not recorded which). The chain's CDR3 is CSATDRVVEQFF.